This entry features one TCR beta chain sequence. This sample stems from a study of T cell changes during pregnancy in multiple sclerosis. Assay used: immunoSEQ multiplex PCR; TCRdb lists only in-frame clones, some missing. The table includes more than 45,000 clones, approximately 92% detected once. This receptor was obtained from a female donor in good health, enrolled as a control in a pregnancy study. Here the sequenced sample was CD4+ T cells from peripheral blood mononuclear cells, taken in the second trimester of pregnancy.

DNA for the CDR3: TGTGCCAGCAGTCCCCAAGGGGGAGGGACTGAAGCTTTCTTT. Its translation: CASSPQGGGTEAFF. This chain connects TRBV2 to TRBJ1-1; D perhaps matches TRBD1 (6 bases). Per the germline V gene, CDR1 is SNHLY and CDR2 is FYNNEI. This CDR3 is 14 amino acids long. V was clipped by 5 bases and J by 5 bases, with 15 bases between them.